This T cell receptor (beta chain) was sequenced during a study of Graves' ophthalmopathy and Graves' hyperthyroidism. Background on the study: Where ophthalmopathy was absent within 18 months of follow-up, hyperthyroidism was stable.

Study results and limitations: Blood was where most expanded thyroid clonotypes above 0.001 frequency also turned up. The model's prediction of ophthalmopathy progression had 70.59% sensitivity and approximately 77% specificity. Ophthalmopathy and stable hyperthyroidism were discriminated by a 13-signature model, with about 90% sensitivity and around 77% specificity.

Researchers took RNA transcripts and amplified TCR beta CDR3 regions from them. Second-round multiplex PCR came after a first-round RT-PCR that employed HTBI primers. A single record per CDR3 protein comes from TCRdb applying MiXCR to the multiplex PCR reads. Here the sample spans 560,000 or so distinct CDR3 sequences, under 45% being singletons. Remarks on this clonotype: The antigen is unknown.

Sequencing used peripheral blood or thyroid tissue (not recorded which). This TCR was sampled from an adult man with Graves' hyperthyroidism.

As DNA, the CDR3 is TGCAGCGTTGGGACCGGGGGCAATGAGCAGTACTTC. Translated, it gives CSVGTGGNEQYF. V gene TRBV29-1 combines with J gene TRBJ2-7; tentatively, D is TRBD1 or TRBD2 (6 bases each). V was clipped by 4 bases and J by 7 bases, with 14 bases between them. Germline lookup yields CDR1 SQVTM and CDR2 ANQGSEA. The length of the CDR3 is 12 residues.